The clone carrying this T cell receptor (beta chain) was detected many times. The data are from a study of regulatory T cells in long-lasting Graves disease. The CDR3 loop spans 17 amino acids. The V gene's germline CDR1 is SGHAT and CDR2 FQNNGV. Losses at the gene ends were 0 bases for V and 4 bases for J; bases not matched to a gene: 12. HTBI primers from iRepertoire and Arm-PCR of CDR3 regions yielded the TCR beta libraries. One entry per CDR3 protein results from TCRdb running MiXCR on the multiplex PCR reads. The profile covers a few hundred thousand distinct CDR3 sequences, with over 9.5% appearing a single time and 15% to 20% taken by the ten largest. Time point in this sample: newly diagnosed GD, antithyroid drugs for less than 3 months. Following extraction of RNA from PBMCs, that RNA was used to make the TCR library. Those enrolled as patients came out of an endocrinology department in Xi'an, China.

The sample was also linked to a second study, of T cells in Graves' hyperthyroidism and ophthalmopathy. Per that paper: Stable Graves' hyperthyroidism denoted no ophthalmopathy progression over 18 months. Model-based prediction identified ophthalmopathy a median around 6.7 months prior to its onset.

This receptor was obtained from a woman under 30 with Graves disease. V usage is TRBV11-2 and J usage is TRBJ2-7; TRBD2 agrees at 7 bases. The input for sequencing was peripheral blood mononuclear cells (PBMCs), taken at new diagnosis, from a patient treated with antithyroid drugs. CDR3 protein: CASSLDPFLAAIYEQYF. The CDR3 DNA reads as TGTGCCAGCAGCTTAGACCCGTTTCTAGCGGCGATTTACGAGCAGTACTTC. The complete variable domain, with remaining parts taken from reference TRBV11-2 and TRBJ2-7, reads EAGVAQSPRYKIIEKRQSVAFWCNPISGHATLYWYQQILGQGPKLLIQFQNNGVVDDSQLPKDRFSAERLKGVDSTLKIQPAKLEDSAVYLCASSLDPFLAAIYEQYFGPGTRLTVT.